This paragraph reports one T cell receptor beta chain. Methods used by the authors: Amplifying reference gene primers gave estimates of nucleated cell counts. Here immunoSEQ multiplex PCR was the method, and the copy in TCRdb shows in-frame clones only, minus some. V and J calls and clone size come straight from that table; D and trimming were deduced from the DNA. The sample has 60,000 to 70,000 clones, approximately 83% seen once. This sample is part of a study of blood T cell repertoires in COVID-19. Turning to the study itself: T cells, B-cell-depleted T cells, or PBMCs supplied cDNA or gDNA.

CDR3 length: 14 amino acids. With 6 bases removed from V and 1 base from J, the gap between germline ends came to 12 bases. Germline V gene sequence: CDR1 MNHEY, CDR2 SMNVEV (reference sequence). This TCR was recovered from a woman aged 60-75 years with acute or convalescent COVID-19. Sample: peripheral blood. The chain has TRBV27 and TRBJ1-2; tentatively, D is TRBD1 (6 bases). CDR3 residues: CASRQGMSNYGYTF. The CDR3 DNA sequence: TGTGCCAGCAGGCAGGGGATGAGTAACTATGGCTACACCTTC.